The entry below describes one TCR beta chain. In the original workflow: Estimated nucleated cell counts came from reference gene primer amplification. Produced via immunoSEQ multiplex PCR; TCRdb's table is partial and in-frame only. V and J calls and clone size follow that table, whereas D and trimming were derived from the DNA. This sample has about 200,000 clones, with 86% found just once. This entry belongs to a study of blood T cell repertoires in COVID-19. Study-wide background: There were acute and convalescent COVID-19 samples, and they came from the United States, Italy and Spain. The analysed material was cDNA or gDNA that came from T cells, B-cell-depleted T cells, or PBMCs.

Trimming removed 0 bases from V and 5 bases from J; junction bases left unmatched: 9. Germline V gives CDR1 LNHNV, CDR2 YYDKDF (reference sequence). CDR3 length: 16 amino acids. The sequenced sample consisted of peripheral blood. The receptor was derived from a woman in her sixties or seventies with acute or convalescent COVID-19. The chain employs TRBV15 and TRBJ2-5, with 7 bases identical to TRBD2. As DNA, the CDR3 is TGTGCCACCAGCAGAGATGACATGGGGGGGGAGGAGACCCAGTACTTC. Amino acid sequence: CATSRDDMGGEETQYF.